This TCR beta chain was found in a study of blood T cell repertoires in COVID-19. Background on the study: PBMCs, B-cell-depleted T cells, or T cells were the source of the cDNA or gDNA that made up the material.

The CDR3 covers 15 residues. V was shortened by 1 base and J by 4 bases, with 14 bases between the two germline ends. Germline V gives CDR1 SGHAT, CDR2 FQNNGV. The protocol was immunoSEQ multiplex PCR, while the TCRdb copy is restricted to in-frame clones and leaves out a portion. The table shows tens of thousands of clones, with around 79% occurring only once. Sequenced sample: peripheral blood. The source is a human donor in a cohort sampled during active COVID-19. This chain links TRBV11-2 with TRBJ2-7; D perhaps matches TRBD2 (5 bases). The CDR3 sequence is CASSLGRGSRYEQYF. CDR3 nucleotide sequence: TGTGCCAGCAGCTTAGGCCGGGGTAGCCGGTACGAGCAGTACTTC.